This T cell receptor (beta chain) was captured in a study of T cell responses to AZD1222 COVID-19 vaccine listed by TCRdb under 2021. Looking at the study overall: Because spike-specific TCR depth and breadth did not differ between the two schedules, AZD1222 recipients who got a second dose at roughly 4 weeks were pooled with those who got a second dose at roughly 12 weeks. TCR sequencing covered 233 trial participants: 200 to 220 given two doses of AZD1222 and 26 given two doses of MenACWY control vaccine. Trial participants were enrolled into age subgroups of 18-55, 56-69 and 70-plus years, which contained approximately 150, 28 and 58 TCR-sequenced participants, respectively.

The time point label of this sample denotes: baseline before first vaccination. Vaccinee samples were obtained from the UK trials COV001 and COV002, which included a single-blind randomized controlled phase 2/3 trial of AZD1222 (ChAdOx1 nCoV-19) in healthy adults. For TCRbeta chain sequencing, PBMC samples were collected from trial participants at day 0 and at day 28 after the second dose. Overall study outcomes, separate from this receptor: Conclusions about previously exposed vaccinees are limited, since just 5 to 7 AZD1222 recipients were seropositive for SARS-CoV-2 at baseline. The whole spike protein was spanned by vaccine-associated CD4 TCRs, and dominant responses were seen in regions 160-218 and 743-854. After two AZD1222 doses, both the breadth and the depth of spike-specific TCRs were significantly higher than at day 0 and than in MenACWY recipients. Because no day 14 peak-response samples were available, repertoires were characterized only after the peak T cell response. Reportedly, almost half of the unique spike-specific TCRs recognized epitopes lying outside the regions that are mutated in the B.1.351 and B.1.1.7 variants. Participants were mostly white British, with more females than males. The authors suggested clonal diversity may have been underestimated. The 56-69-year group was small, and its depth increase did not reach significance, likely because of low power.

With respect to this clone: The specificity of this receptor is unknown. No much larger clonotype is one base removed from it; base qualities were not supplied.

V is reduced by 1 base and J by 4 bases, leaving a spacing of 4 bases between them. Taken from cysteine to phenylalanine, the CDR3 has 11 residues. Of all the DNA, just the CDR3 is kept, 33 bases in frame from base 1. Based on the germline V gene (reference sequence), the CDR1 and CDR2 sequences are DFQATT and SNEGSKA. The CDR3 regions of human TCRbeta chains were subjected to immunosequencing. In the paper's pipeline: Repertoire TCRs were matched against a reference library of SARS-CoV-2-specific TCRs generated with the MIRA antigen-specificity platform. Breadth meant the fraction of unique TCRs that were SARS-CoV-2-associated, whereas depth meant the fraction of total T cells that were SARS-CoV-2-associated. Using the MIRA data, every spike-specific TCR was mapped to the spike region that the TCR reacted to and assigned to either a CD4 or a CD8 class. Log10-transformed breadth and depth values were compared by one-way ANOVA with Sidak's multiple comparisons tests. What TCRdb holds here is the immuneACCESS table cut down to in-frame rearrangements. Part of the clones is not present; checked against another copy, under half of the missing clones reflect an unresolved V gene, and the others are unexplained. Clone size and V and J calls were adopted from that table, with D and trimming inferred from the DNA. This sample has about 66,000 clones in its table, and approximately 84% of those were observed once. Of the sample, around 16% is held by the ten largest clones.

This receptor was obtained from an adult in good health. Sequenced here: peripheral blood, sampled on day 0 of AZD1222 vaccination. The chain employs TRBV20-1 and TRBJ1-2, with the D gene too uncertain to name. The nucleotides are TGCAGTGCTAGAGGTGTCTATGGCTACACCTTC. Its translation is CSARGVYGYTF.